The clone carrying this T cell receptor beta chain was seen ten or more times. No antigen is known for it. Other autoimmune diseases, uncontrolled infections, pregnancy or lactation ruled patients out of participation. The diagnosis was founded upon clinical symptoms, serum thyroxine, TRAb, thyroid ultrasound and orbital computed tomography. RNA transcripts were the source from which TCR beta CDR3 regions were amplified. First-round RT-PCR employed HTBI primers, with a second-round multiplex PCR after it. One entry per CDR3 protein, called by TCRdb with MiXCR from the multiplex PCR reads. The table lists approximately 500,000 distinct CDR3 sequences, 13% to 15% of them singletons. The entry originates in a study of Graves' ophthalmopathy and Graves' hyperthyroidism. V lost 6 bases to trimming and J lost 7 bases, with 19 bases between them. The CDR3 is 14 residues long. Study-level results: Most expanded thyroid clonotypes above 0.001 frequency also appeared in blood.

Material: blood. The sequence was collected from a young woman with Graves' ophthalmopathy. This rearrangement joins TRBV12-3 or TRBV12-4 to TRBJ2-7, with D perhaps matching TRBD2 (5 bases). This chain's CDR3 is CASSPPTTTGEQYF. The CDR3 nucleotides read TGTGCCAGCAGCCCTCCAACGACCACGGGGGAGCAGTACTTC.